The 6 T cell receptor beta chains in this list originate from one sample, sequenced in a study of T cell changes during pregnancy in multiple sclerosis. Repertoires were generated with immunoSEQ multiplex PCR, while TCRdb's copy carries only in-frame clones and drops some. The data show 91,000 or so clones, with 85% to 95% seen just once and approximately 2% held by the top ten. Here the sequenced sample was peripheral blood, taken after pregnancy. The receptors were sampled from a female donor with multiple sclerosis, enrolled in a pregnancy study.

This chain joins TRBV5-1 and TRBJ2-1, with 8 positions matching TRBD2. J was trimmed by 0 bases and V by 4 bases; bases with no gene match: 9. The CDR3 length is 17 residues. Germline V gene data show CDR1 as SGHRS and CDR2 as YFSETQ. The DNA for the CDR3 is TGCGCCAGCAGCCCGGAGGTAAGCGGGAGCTCCTACAATGAGCAGTTCTTC. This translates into CASSPEVSGSSYNEQFF.

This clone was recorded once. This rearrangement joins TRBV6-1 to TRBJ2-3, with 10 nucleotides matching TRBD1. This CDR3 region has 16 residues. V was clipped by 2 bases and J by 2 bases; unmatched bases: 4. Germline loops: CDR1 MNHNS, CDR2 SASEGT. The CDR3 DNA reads TGTGCCAGCAGTGAACGGACAGGGGGGATCACAGATACGCAGTATTTT. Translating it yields CASSERTGGITDTQYF.

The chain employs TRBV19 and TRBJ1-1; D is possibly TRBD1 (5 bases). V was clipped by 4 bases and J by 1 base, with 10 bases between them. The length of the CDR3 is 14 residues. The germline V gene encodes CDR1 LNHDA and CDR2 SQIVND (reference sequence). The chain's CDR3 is CASSTPRGNTEAFF. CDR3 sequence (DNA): TGTGCCAGTAGTACCCCAAGGGGGAACACTGAAGCTTTCTTT.

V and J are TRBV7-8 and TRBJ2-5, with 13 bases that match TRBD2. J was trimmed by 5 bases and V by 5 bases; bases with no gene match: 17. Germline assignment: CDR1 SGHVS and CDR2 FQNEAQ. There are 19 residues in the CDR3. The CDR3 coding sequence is TGTGCCAGCAGCGGACCCGGGACTAGCGGGGACTACCTCCTGGAGACCCAGTACTTC. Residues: CASSGPGTSGDYLLETQYF.

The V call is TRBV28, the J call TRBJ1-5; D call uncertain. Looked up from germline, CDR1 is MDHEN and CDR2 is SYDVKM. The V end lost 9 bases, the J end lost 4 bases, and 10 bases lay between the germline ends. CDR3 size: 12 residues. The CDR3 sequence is CASLQSNQPQHF. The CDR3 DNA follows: TGTGCCAGTTTACAGAGTAATCAGCCCCAGCATTTT.

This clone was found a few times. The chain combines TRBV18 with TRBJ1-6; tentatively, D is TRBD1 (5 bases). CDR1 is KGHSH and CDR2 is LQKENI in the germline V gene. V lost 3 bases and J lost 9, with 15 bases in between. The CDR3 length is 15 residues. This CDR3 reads CASSPRTLRSSPLHF. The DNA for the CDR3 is TGTGCCAGCTCACCTCGGACACTACGGAGTTCACCCCTCCACTTT.